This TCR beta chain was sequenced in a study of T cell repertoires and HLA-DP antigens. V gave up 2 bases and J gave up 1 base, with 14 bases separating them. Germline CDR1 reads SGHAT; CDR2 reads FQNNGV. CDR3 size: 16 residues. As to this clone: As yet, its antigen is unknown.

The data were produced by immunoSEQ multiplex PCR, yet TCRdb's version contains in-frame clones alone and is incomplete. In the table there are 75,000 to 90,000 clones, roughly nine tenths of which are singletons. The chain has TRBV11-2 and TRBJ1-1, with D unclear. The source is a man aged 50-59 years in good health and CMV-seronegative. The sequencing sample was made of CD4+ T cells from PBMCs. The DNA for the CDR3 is TGTGCCAGCAGCTTAAATGTTCGGACGGGGAACACTGAAGCTTTCTTT. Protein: CASSLNVRTGNTEAFF.